This T cell receptor (beta chain) was found in a study of CD8 T cells in Susac syndrome. Turning to this clonotype: What it recognizes is unknown.

The CDR3 has 16 residues. V shed 1 base and J shed 0 bases, with 7 bases lying between them. CDR1 is LGHNA, CDR2 YSLEER, per germline. After extraction with the RNeasy kit, about 0.5 to 1 ug of the RNA was reverse transcribed using random hexamers. Across 54 Vbeta and 13 Jbeta, immunoSEQ multiplex PCR amplified TCR beta CDR3. Each CDR3 protein gets one entry after TCRdb re-called the immunoSEQ multiplex PCR reads with MiXCR. In the table there are hundreds of thousands of distinct CDR3 sequences, about 90% of which are singletons. Study conclusions and caveats: The TCR sequencing and HLA analysis in the study involved a relatively small number of individuals, as the study acknowledged.

High-throughput TCR beta sequencing covered peripheral CD8+ and CD4+ T cells. The patients who served as multiple sclerosis controls were treatment-naive and had stable or active relapsing-remitting disease that fulfilled the revised McDonald criteria. This receptor was taken from a human donor with multiple sclerosis. The rearrangement links TRBV4-3 to TRBJ2-6; D ambiguous. Sequenced material: CD8+ T cells from PBMCs. CDR3 residues: CASSQVVGSGANVLTF. CDR3 in DNA: TGCGCCAGCAGCCAAGTGGTGGGCTCTGGGGCCAACGTCCTGACTTTC.